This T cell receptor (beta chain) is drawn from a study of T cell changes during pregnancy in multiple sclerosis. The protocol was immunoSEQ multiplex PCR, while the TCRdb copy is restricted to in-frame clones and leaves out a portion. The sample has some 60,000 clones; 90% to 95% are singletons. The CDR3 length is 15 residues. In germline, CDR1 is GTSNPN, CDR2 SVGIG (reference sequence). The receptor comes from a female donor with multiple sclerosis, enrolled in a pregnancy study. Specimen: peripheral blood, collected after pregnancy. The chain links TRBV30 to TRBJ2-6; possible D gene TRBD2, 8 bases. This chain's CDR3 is CAWDSGRTGANVLTF. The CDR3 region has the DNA TGTGCTTGGGACAGCGGGAGAACTGGGGCCAACGTCCTGACTTTC. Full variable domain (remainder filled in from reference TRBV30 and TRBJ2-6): SQTIHQWPATLVQPVGSPLSLECTVEGTSNPNLYWYRQAAGRGLQLLFYSVGIGQISSEVPQNLSASRPQDRQFILSSKKLLLSDSGFYLCAWDSGRTGANVLTFGAGSRLTVL.